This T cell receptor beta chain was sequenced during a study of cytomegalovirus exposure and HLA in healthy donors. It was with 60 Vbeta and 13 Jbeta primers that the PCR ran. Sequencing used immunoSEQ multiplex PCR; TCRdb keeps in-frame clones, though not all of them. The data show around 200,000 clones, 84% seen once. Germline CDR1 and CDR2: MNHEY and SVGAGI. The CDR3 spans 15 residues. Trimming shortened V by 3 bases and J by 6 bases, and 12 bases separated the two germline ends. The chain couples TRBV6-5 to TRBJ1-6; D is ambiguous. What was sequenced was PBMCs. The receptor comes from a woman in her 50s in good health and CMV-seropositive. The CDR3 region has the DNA TGTGCCAGCAGTTATGTGGTGGAGAGTAATTCACCCCTCCACTTT. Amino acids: CASSYVVESNSPLHF.